This is a list of T cell receptor beta chains from one sample in a study of blood T cell repertoires in COVID-19. The assay was immunoSEQ multiplex PCR, and TCRdb's table has in-frame clones only and misses some. The sample lists tens of thousands of clones, over 80% occurring once. The sample taken for sequencing was peripheral blood. Receptors were obtained from a woman under 40 in a cohort sampled during active COVID-19. Each CDR3 is given with its conserved first and last residue. The order of the fields is D gene, V gene, clone size, J gene, CDR3 protein, CDR3 DNA. A D gene is named only where the DNA matches it firmly. The size entry is marked missing in some rows and otherwise reads once, few, many or a size class.

TRBD2	TRBV6-6	NA	TRBJ2-7	CASSIWGGKDEQYF	TGTGCCAGCAGCATCTGGGGAGGGAAGGACGAGCAGTACTTC
TRBD1	TRBV9	NA	TRBJ2-2	CASSVGAMGQGVNTGELFF	TGTGCCAGCAGCGTAGGCGCTATGGGACAGGGGGTCAACACCGGGGAGCTGTTTTTT
NA	TRBV7-9	NA	TRBJ2-5	CASSLARSGLEETQYF	TGTGCCAGCAGCTTAGCGCGTTCGGGTCTAGAAGAGACCCAGTACTTC
TRBD2	TRBV6-6	NA	TRBJ2-1	CASREGGRDEQFF	TGTGCCAGCAGAGAGGGCGGGAGGGATGAGCAGTTCTTC
TRBD1	TRBV7-2	NA	TRBJ1-6	CASSGGTGVRSPLHF	TGTGCCAGCAGCGGCGGGACAGGGGTTAGGTCACCCCTCCACTTT
NA	TRBV18	NA	TRBJ1-1	CASSQGGTEAFF	TGTGCCAGCTCCCAGGGAGGGACTGAAGCTTTCTTT
NA	TRBV9	NA	TRBJ1-4	CASSVGQDNEKLFF	TGTGCCAGCAGCGTAGGGCAGGATAATGAAAAACTGTTTTTT
TRBD2	TRBV5-1	NA	TRBJ2-1	CASTTSGSSYNEQFF	TGCGCCAGCACAACTAGCGGGAGCTCCTACAATGAGCAGTTCTTC
NA	TRBV20-1	NA	TRBJ1-2	CSASLGVGTGHYGYTF	TGCAGTGCTAGTCTGGGCGTAGGAACTGGGCACTATGGCTACACCTTC
TRBD1	TRBV2	NA	TRBJ2-5	CASARGLGETQYF	TGTGCCAGCGCGAGGGGGCTGGGGGAGACCCAGTACTTC
TRBD2	TRBV18	few	TRBJ2-7	CASSPVPLAGLSYEQYF	TGTGCCAGCTCACCAGTCCCCCTAGCGGGACTCTCCTACGAGCAGTACTTC
NA	TRBV15	NA	TRBJ1-1	CATSRDMGGNTEAFF	TGTGCCACCAGCAGAGATATGGGGGGGAACACTGAAGCTTTCTTT
TRBD2	TRBV4-3	NA	TRBJ2-3	CASSPLAGGPDTQYF	TGCGCCAGCAGCCCACTAGCGGGAGGGCCAGATACGCAGTATTTT
NA	TRBV27	NA	TRBJ2-7	CASRYGHSYEQYF	TGTGCCAGCCGTTATGGACACTCCTACGAGCAGTACTTC
TRBD1	TRBV7-9	NA	TRBJ1-4	CASRRDSTGEKLFF	TGTGCCAGCAGGAGGGACAGTACGGGAGAAAAACTGTTTTTT
TRBD2	TRBV6-2/TRBV6-3	NA	TRBJ2-5	CASSSGLVQETQYF	TGTGCCAGCAGCTCCGGACTAGTTCAAGAGACCCAGTACTTC
TRBD1	TRBV2	once	TRBJ1-1	CASSLDRVGTEAFF	TGTGCCAGCAGTCTCGACAGGGTCGGCACTGAAGCTTTCTTT
TRBD2	TRBV5-1	NA	TRBJ2-2	CASSPSGTNTGELFF	TGCGCCAGTTCTCCTAGCGGCACAAACACCGGGGAGCTGTTTTTT
NA	TRBV7-8	NA	TRBJ2-7	CASRTGGYEQYF	TGTGCCAGCAGGACCGGGGGTTACGAGCAGTACTTC
NA	TRBV29-1	once	TRBJ1-1	CSVGGVGGVNTEAFF	TGCAGCGTTGGAGGGGTTGGAGGGGTAAACACTGAAGCTTTCTTT
NA	TRBV25-1	NA	TRBJ1-5	CASSDGYQPQHF	TGTGCCAGCAGTGACGGGTATCAGCCCCAGCATTTT
NA	TRBV20-1	NA	TRBJ2-1	CSASRGHEQFF	TGCAGTGCTTCTAGGGGCCATGAGCAGTTCTTC
TRBD1	TRBV2	NA	TRBJ2-5	CASSPDRNRQETQYF	TGTGCCAGCAGTCCGGACAGGAATCGCCAAGAGACCCAGTACTTC
TRBD2	TRBV25-1	NA	TRBJ2-1	CASSASWREAGSYNEQFF	TGTGCCAGCAGTGCCAGTTGGCGGGAGGCCGGGAGTTACAATGAGCAGTTCTTC
NA	TRBV11-2	once	TRBJ2-2	CASSLLVSTGELFF	TGTGCCAGCAGCTTGTTAGTAAGCACCGGGGAGCTGTTTTTT
NA	TRBV10-2	NA	TRBJ2-7	CASSDGGPYEQYF	TGCGCCAGCAGTGATGGTGGCCCCTACGAGCAGTACTTC
NA	TRBV28	NA	TRBJ1-1	CAIFSPGQPETEAFF	TGTGCCATCTTTAGCCCCGGACAGCCAGAAACTGAAGCTTTCTTT
NA	TRBV25-1	once	TRBJ1-1	CASSLQGVNTEAFF	TGTGCCAGCAGTTTACAGGGTGTGAACACTGAAGCTTTCTTT
TRBD2	TRBV5-8	NA	TRBJ2-3	CASSAGLAGHTDTQYF	TGTGCCAGCAGCGCGGGACTAGCGGGGCACACAGATACGCAGTATTTT
NA	TRBV4-2	NA	TRBJ1-6	CASSLSRKGRGSYNSPLHF	TGTGCCAGCAGCCTATCAAGGAAGGGCAGGGGCTCCTATAATTCACCCCTCCACTTT
NA	TRBV27	NA	TRBJ2-2	CASSKGQQTGELFF	TGTGCCAGCAGTAAAGGACAGCAAACCGGGGAGCTGTTTTTT
NA	TRBV5-1	NA	TRBJ1-2	CASSSQGAGENRYTF	TGCGCCAGCAGCTCCCAAGGGGCAGGTGAAAATCGCTACACCTTC
TRBD2	TRBV6-5	NA	TRBJ2-2	CASKPTSVPTGELFF	TGTGCCAGCAAGCCCACTAGCGTCCCCACCGGGGAGCTGTTTTTT
TRBD1	TRBV7-8	NA	TRBJ2-2	CASSLVGQGTNTGELFF	TGTGCCAGCAGCTTAGTCGGACAGGGGACTAACACCGGGGAGCTGTTTTTT
TRBD1	TRBV6-6	NA	TRBJ1-5	CASRQGPIADNQPQHF	TGTGCCAGCAGACAGGGGCCTATAGCTGACAATCAGCCCCAGCATTTT
TRBD1	TRBV30	NA	TRBJ1-4	CAWSTIGTGIDSMVF	TGTGCCTGGAGTACGATCGGGACAGGGATCGACTCAATGGTTTTT
TRBD1	TRBV6-1	NA	TRBJ2-7	CASSDGQGADEQYF	TGTGCCAGCAGTGATGGACAGGGGGCGGACGAGCAGTACTTC
NA	TRBV21-1	few	TRBJ1-6	CASSKAKGQNSPLHF	TGTGCCAGCAGCAAAGCGAAAGGACAGAATTCACCCCTCCACTTT